This T cell receptor (beta chain) came from a study of shared clonotypes between healthy human individuals. Points from the study as a whole: In several donors, around 5% of naive CD4 clonotypes appeared in common. Estimated richness was generally greater in naive than memory subsets.

This clone was seen a single time. Antigen specificity is unknown. In the source study's methods: Junction-only sequences produced by ImmunoSEQ had no quality scores, so filtering differed. Sequencing was performed with immunoSEQ multiplex PCR; in TCRdb, only in-frame clones are kept and a portion is missing. From that table come the V and J calls and clone size; the DNA was used to work out D and trimming. The table lists 400,000 to 600,000 clones, about 96% of them singletons. The junction had 5 bases not matched to a gene; V was cut back by 3 bases and J by 3 bases. The CDR3 loop spans 15 amino acids. Per the germline V gene, CDR1 is SGDLS and CDR2 is YYNGEE.

This clonotype originated in a woman in her twenties or thirties in good health. V gene TRBV9 combines with J gene TRBJ2-3; 9 bases map to TRBD1. The sequenced sample was naive CD4+ T cells sorted from blood. Described subset: CD45RA+ positively selected. The CDR3 sequence is CASSGRDRVTDTQYF. CDR3 bases: TGTGCCAGCAGCGGCCGGGACAGGGTTACAGATACGCAGTATTTT.